The rows below give T cell receptor beta chains drawn from one sample of a study of beta chain features in type 1 diabetes. This table comes from immunoSEQ multiplex PCR, and its TCRdb copy is limited to in-frame clones, with some not included. The sample consists of about 900,000 clones, 17% of them appearing once. The specimen sequenced was naive CD4+ T cells from blood. These receptors were collected from a woman between 18 and 29 years old in good health. CDR3s include the opening cysteine and the closing phenylalanine or tryptophan. The D gene is left open where the match is weak. Rows give clone size only sometimes, using once, few, many, or a class for an expanded clone.

clone size: .; V gene: TRBV6-5; J gene: TRBJ2-5; D gene: .; CDR3 protein: CASSPRGQETQYF; CDR3 DNA: TGTGCCAGCAGCCCCCGGGGCCAAGAGACCCAGTACTTC
clone size: few; V gene: TRBV9; J gene: TRBJ2-1; D gene: TRBD2; CDR3 protein: CASSVSSGGFYNEQFF; CDR3 DNA: TGTGCCAGCAGTGTATCTAGCGGGGGCTTCTACAATGAGCAGTTCTTC
clone size: .; V gene: TRBV28; J gene: TRBJ2-7; D gene: .; CDR3 protein: CASSLPRDHEQYF; CDR3 DNA: TGTGCCAGCAGTCTGCCGAGGGACCACGAGCAGTACTTC
clone size: few; V gene: TRBV19; J gene: TRBJ1-5; D gene: TRBD1; CDR3 protein: CASNRIFRGLNQPQHF; CDR3 DNA: TGTGCCAGTAATCGAATATTCAGGGGGCTAAATCAGCCCCAGCATTTT
clone size: .; V gene: TRBV10-2; J gene: TRBJ2-3; D gene: TRBD2; CDR3 protein: CASSGVSGSPDTQYF; CDR3 DNA: TGCGCCAGCAGTGGAGTTAGCGGGAGTCCAGATACGCAGTATTTT
clone size: .; V gene: TRBV15; J gene: TRBJ2-1; D gene: .; CDR3 protein: CATSRRLAVPYNEQFF; CDR3 DNA: TGTGCCACCAGCAGAAGATTAGCGGTCCCCTACAATGAGCAGTTCTTC
clone size: .; V gene: TRBV11-2; J gene: TRBJ2-2; D gene: TRBD2; CDR3 protein: CASSFGWGLANTGELFF; CDR3 DNA: TGTGCCAGCAGCTTCGGTTGGGGACTAGCGAACACCGGGGAGCTGTTTTTT
clone size: .; V gene: TRBV28; J gene: TRBJ2-5; D gene: .; CDR3 protein: CASSLSKRSQETQYF; CDR3 DNA: TGTGCCAGCAGTTTGTCAAAGCGTTCTCAAGAGACCCAGTACTTC
clone size: .; V gene: TRBV18; J gene: TRBJ2-2; D gene: .; CDR3 protein: CASSGVSTGELFF; CDR3 DNA: TGTGCCAGCTCGGGGGTGTCGACCGGGGAGCTGTTTTTT
clone size: .; V gene: TRBV5-4; J gene: TRBJ2-5; D gene: TRBD2; CDR3 protein: CASSLGASGRFAQETQYF; CDR3 DNA: TGTGCCAGCAGCTTGGGGGCTAGCGGGAGGTTCGCCCAAGAGACCCAGTACTTC
clone size: few; V gene: TRBV7-6; J gene: TRBJ2-7; D gene: TRBD2; CDR3 protein: CASSLGLADEQYF; CDR3 DNA: TGTGCCAGCAGCCTGGGACTAGCGGACGAGCAGTACTTC
clone size: few; V gene: TRBV7-3; J gene: TRBJ2-7; D gene: .; CDR3 protein: CASSLGGGYEQYF; CDR3 DNA: TGTGCCAGCAGCTTAGGCGGCGGCTACGAGCAGTACTTC
clone size: .; V gene: TRBV27; J gene: TRBJ1-5; D gene: .; CDR3 protein: CASSLGSGMNQPQHF; CDR3 DNA: TGTGCCAGCAGTTTGGGCTCAGGGATGAATCAGCCCCAGCATTTT
clone size: few; V gene: TRBV7-9; J gene: TRBJ2-4; D gene: TRBD1; CDR3 protein: CASSLDEGQGLNLPYF; CDR3 DNA: TGTGCCAGCAGCTTAGATGAGGGACAGGGGCTTAACCTTCCGTACTTC
clone size: .; V gene: TRBV5-8; J gene: TRBJ2-1; D gene: .; CDR3 protein: CASSPPGYNEQFF; CDR3 DNA: TGTGCCAGCAGCCCCCCAGGGTACAATGAGCAGTTCTTC
clone size: .; V gene: TRBV10-3; J gene: TRBJ2-2; D gene: .; CDR3 protein: CAISESWELFF; CDR3 DNA: TGTGCCATCAGTGAGTCTTGGGAGCTGTTTTTT
clone size: few; V gene: TRBV6-5; J gene: TRBJ2-1; D gene: .; CDR3 protein: CASSSYGTYNEQFF; CDR3 DNA: TGTGCCAGCAGTTCCTACGGGACCTACAATGAGCAGTTCTTC
clone size: .; V gene: TRBV15; J gene: TRBJ2-2; D gene: .; CDR3 protein: CATSRGGGELFF; CDR3 DNA: TGTGCCACCAGCAGAGGTGGGGGGGAGCTGTTTTTT
clone size: .; V gene: TRBV7-9; J gene: TRBJ2-3; D gene: .; CDR3 protein: CASSSRLEGGTDTQYF; CDR3 DNA: TGTGCCAGCAGCTCCCGTCTTGAAGGGGGAACAGATACGCAGTATTTT
clone size: .; V gene: TRBV5-1; J gene: TRBJ2-3; D gene: TRBD1; CDR3 protein: CASRQTGAPTSDTQYF; CDR3 DNA: TGCGCCAGCAGACAGACAGGGGCCCCGACCTCAGATACGCAGTATTTT
clone size: .; V gene: TRBV27; J gene: TRBJ2-7; D gene: TRBD2; CDR3 protein: CASSLVGGSYEQYF; CDR3 DNA: TGTGCCAGCAGTTTAGTCGGCGGGAGCTACGAGCAGTACTTC
clone size: few; V gene: TRBV14; J gene: TRBJ1-1; D gene: .; CDR3 protein: CASSTDVNTEAFF; CDR3 DNA: TGTGCCAGCAGCACGGACGTGAACACTGAAGCTTTCTTT
clone size: few; V gene: TRBV27; J gene: TRBJ2-1; D gene: TRBD2; CDR3 protein: CASTKEWTSSEQFF; CDR3 DNA: TGTGCCAGCACTAAGGAGTGGACTAGCAGTGAGCAGTTCTTC
clone size: few; V gene: TRBV5-4; J gene: TRBJ2-5; D gene: TRBD2; CDR3 protein: CASSFRTSGSTETQYF; CDR3 DNA: TGTGCCAGCAGCTTCCGGACTAGCGGGAGTACAGAGACCCAGTACTTC
clone size: .; V gene: TRBV6-5; J gene: TRBJ1-5; D gene: TRBD1; CDR3 protein: CASSMYRGHQPQHF; CDR3 DNA: TGTGCCAGCAGTATGTACAGGGGGCATCAGCCCCAGCATTTT
clone size: few; V gene: TRBV10-3; J gene: TRBJ2-7; D gene: .; CDR3 protein: CAIRGVGVDDYEQYF; CDR3 DNA: TGTGCCATCAGAGGGGTAGGGGTTGATGACTACGAGCAGTACTTC
clone size: few; V gene: TRBV9; J gene: TRBJ2-3; D gene: .; CDR3 protein: CASSFTGSPSTDTQYF; CDR3 DNA: TGTGCCAGCAGCTTCACCGGGAGTCCTAGCACAGATACGCAGTATTTT
clone size: few; V gene: TRBV29-1; J gene: TRBJ2-3; D gene: .; CDR3 protein: CSVDGQGTDTQYF; CDR3 DNA: TGCAGCGTTGACGGTCAGGGCACAGATACGCAGTATTTT
clone size: few; V gene: TRBV5-6; J gene: TRBJ1-2; D gene: .; CDR3 protein: CASGGLNYGYTF; CDR3 DNA: TGTGCCAGCGGGGGGTTGAACTATGGCTACACCTTC
clone size: .; V gene: TRBV27; J gene: TRBJ2-3; D gene: .; CDR3 protein: CASSLASRGTQYF; CDR3 DNA: TGTGCCAGCAGTTTAGCTTCGCGTGGTACGCAGTATTTT
clone size: .; V gene: TRBV18; J gene: TRBJ2-7; D gene: .; CDR3 protein: CASSPPDTYEQYF; CDR3 DNA: TGTGCCAGCTCACCACCGGACACCTACGAGCAGTACTTC
clone size: .; V gene: TRBV6-5; J gene: TRBJ2-4; D gene: TRBD1; CDR3 protein: CASRDRFGLQNIQYF; CDR3 DNA: TGTGCCAGCAGGGACAGGTTTGGGCTACAAAACATTCAGTACTTC
clone size: few; V gene: TRBV7-9; J gene: TRBJ2-3; D gene: TRBD2; CDR3 protein: CASSLVLGGADTQYF; CDR3 DNA: TGTGCCAGCAGCTTGGTGCTCGGGGGGGCAGATACGCAGTATTTT
clone size: few; V gene: TRBV9; J gene: TRBJ2-2; D gene: TRBD2; CDR3 protein: CASSVGLAGGDGELFF; CDR3 DNA: TGTGCCAGCAGCGTAGGTCTAGCGGGAGGTGACGGGGAGCTGTTTTTT
clone size: few; V gene: TRBV9; J gene: TRBJ1-3; D gene: .; CDR3 protein: CASSVDPGAAYSGNTIYF; CDR3 DNA: TGTGCCAGCAGCGTAGATCCAGGGGCCGCGTACTCTGGAAACACCATATATTTT
clone size: few; V gene: TRBV2; J gene: TRBJ1-2; D gene: .; CDR3 protein: CASSHRESYGYTF; CDR3 DNA: TGTGCCAGCAGTCACAGGGAGTCTTATGGCTACACCTTC